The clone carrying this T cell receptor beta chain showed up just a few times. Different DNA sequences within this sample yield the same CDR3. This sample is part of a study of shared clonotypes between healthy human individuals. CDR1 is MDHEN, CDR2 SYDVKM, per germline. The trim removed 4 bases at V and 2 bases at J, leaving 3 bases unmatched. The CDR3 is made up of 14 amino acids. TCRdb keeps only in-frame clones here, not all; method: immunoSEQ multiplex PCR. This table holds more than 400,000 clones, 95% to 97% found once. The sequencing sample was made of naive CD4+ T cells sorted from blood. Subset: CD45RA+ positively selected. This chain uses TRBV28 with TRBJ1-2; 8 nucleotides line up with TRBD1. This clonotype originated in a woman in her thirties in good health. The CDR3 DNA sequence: TGTGCCAGCAGTTCTGGACAGGGCAACTATGGCTACACCTTC. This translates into CASSSGQGNYGYTF.